Below, 2 T cell receptor beta chains from the same sample are listed, as sequenced in a study of blood T cell repertoires in COVID-19. This table comes from immunoSEQ multiplex PCR, and its TCRdb copy is limited to in-frame clones, with some not included. The sample shows some 300,000 clones, approximately 90% of them seen only once. The sequenced sample was PBMCs or T cells enriched from blood (not recorded which). The source is a woman aged 55-69 years in a cohort exposed to, infected with or recovered from COVID-19 (not recorded which).

The gene calls are TRBV6-5 and TRBJ2-2, with 9 positions matching TRBD1. The V gene end was trimmed by 4 bases and the J gene end by 13 bases; junction bases not matched to a gene: 13. This CDR3 comprises 15 residues. Germline loops: CDR1 MNHEY, CDR2 SVGAGI. CDR3 protein: CASSSGQGGLSGLFF. CDR3 nucleotide sequence: TGTGCCAGCAGTTCGGGACAGGGAGGCTTAAGTGGGCTGTTTTTT.

The chain is built from TRBV6-5 and TRBJ1-3; 7 bases line up with TRBD1. Unmatched junction bases numbered 5, after V lost 6 bases and J lost 0 bases. Germline CDR1 and CDR2: MNHEY and SVGAGI. The length of the CDR3 is 15 residues. CDR3 loop: CASRRQGSSGNTIYF. The CDR3 DNA reads TGTGCCAGCAGACGACAGGGAAGCTCTGGAAACACCATATATTTT.